This T cell receptor beta chain was retrieved from a study of cytomegalovirus exposure and HLA in healthy donors. Study-wide context: Assignment to the Caucasian-associated ancestry cluster applied to less than 85% of the approximately 400 genotyped donors.

V lost 1 base and J lost 0, with 13 bases in between. The germline V gene encodes CDR1 MGHRA and CDR2 YSYEKL. The CDR3 consists of 17 residues. Overall study results and limits: About 87% or about 30% of the time was how often most TCR beta V segments were productive, according to an earlier analysis.

Primers for the PCR totalled 60 Vbeta and 13 Jbeta. Using immunoSEQ multiplex PCR, the repertoire was profiled, and TCRdb retains in-frame clones only, with some absent. The data hold about 93,000 clones, with about 81% observed a single time. In regard to this clone: Antigen: not known.

The receptor's source is a woman aged 40 to 50 in good health and CMV-seronegative. This chain connects TRBV4-1 to TRBJ1-3, with no clear D. The source material was PBMCs. The CDR3 region is CASSQGLGAGSGNTIYF. The DNA of the CDR3 is TGCGCCAGCAGCCAAGGTTTGGGAGCAGGCTCTGGAAACACCATATATTTT.